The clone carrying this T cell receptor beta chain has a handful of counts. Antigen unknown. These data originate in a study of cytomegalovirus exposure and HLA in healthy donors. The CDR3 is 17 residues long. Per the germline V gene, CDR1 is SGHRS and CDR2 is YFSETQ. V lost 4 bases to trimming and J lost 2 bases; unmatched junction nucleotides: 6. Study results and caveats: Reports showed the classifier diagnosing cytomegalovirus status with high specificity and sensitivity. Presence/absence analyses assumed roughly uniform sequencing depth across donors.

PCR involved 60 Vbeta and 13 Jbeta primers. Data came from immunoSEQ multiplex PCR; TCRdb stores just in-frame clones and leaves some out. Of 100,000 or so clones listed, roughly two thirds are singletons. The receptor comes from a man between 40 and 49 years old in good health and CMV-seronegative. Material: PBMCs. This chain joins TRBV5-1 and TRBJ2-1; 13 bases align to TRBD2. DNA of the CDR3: TGCGCCAGCAGCCGGAGACTAGCGGGGGGCCCCTACAATGAGCAGTTCTTC. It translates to CASSRRLAGGPYNEQFF.